Listed below are T cell receptor beta chains from one sample, sequenced in a study of T cells in Graves' hyperthyroidism and ophthalmopathy. TCRdb reprocessed the multiplex PCR reads via MiXCR and lists one record per CDR3 protein. The table has approximately 590,000 distinct CDR3 sequences, 15% to 17% seen once; the top ten hold roughly 7.3%. The sequenced sample consisted of blood. The receptors originated from a woman in her 30s with Graves' hyperthyroidism. CDR3s include the opening cysteine and the closing phenylalanine or tryptophan. A D gene is named only where the DNA matches it firmly. Not every row has a clone size; where given, it reads once, few, many or a size class.

TRBD2,TRBV15,TRBJ2-1,few,TGTGCCACCAGCAGACCCGGGACTAGCGGGACAAGTGAGCAGTTCTTC,CATSRPGTSGTSEQFF
NA,TRBV20-1,TRBJ2-5,many,TGCAGCGCGGACAGACAAGAGACCCAGTACTTC,CSADRQETQYF
NA,TRBV7-6,TRBJ1-5,NA,TGTGCCAGCAGCTTAGGGGGGGGGGGAGCCCAGCATTTT,CASSLGGGGAQHF
NA,TRBV27,TRBJ1-1,many,TGTGCCAGCAGTTCTTTCACCTTAATGAACACTGAAGCTTTCTTT,CASSSFTLMNTEAFF
NA,TRBV20-1,TRBJ2-7,few,TGCAGTGCTAGGTTGGACAGTAGCTACGAGCAGTACTTC,CSARLDSSYEQYF
NA,TRBV4-1,TRBJ2-1,many,TGCGCCAGCAGCCAACAAGGGAACGTTTACAATGAGCAGTTCTTC,CASSQQGNVYNEQFF
NA,TRBV14,TRBJ2-7,NA,TGTGCCAGCAGCCCGCTCGGGACACCTACCTACGAGCAGTACTTC,CASSPLGTPTYEQYF
NA,TRBV28,TRBJ2-4,many,TGTGCCAGCAGTTTGTCGAAGGAAAACATTCAGTACTTC,CASSLSKENIQYF
TRBD2,TRBV20-1,TRBJ2-1,few,TGCAGTGCTAGACTAGCGGGAGGGTTTCGCTCCTACAATGAGCAGTTCTTC,CSARLAGGFRSYNEQFF
NA,TRBV28,TRBJ1-2,many,TGTGCCAGCAGCCTATCCTGGGAGGGAGCGTATGGCTACACCTTC,CASSLSWEGAYGYTF
TRBD1,TRBV10-3,TRBJ2-7,NA,TGTGCCATCAGTGAGGACCCTACCAGGGGGGAGCAGTACTTC,CAISEDPTRGEQYF
TRBD1,TRBV11-2,TRBJ1-4,NA,TGTGCCAGCAGCTTATATCCCCCCGGTGGCTTCCGACAGGGGGCTTCTGAAAAACTGTTTTTT,CASSLYPPGGFRQGASEKLFF
TRBD2,TRBV20-1,TRBJ2-3,NA,TGCAGTGCTAGAAGACTAGCGGACCCCACAGATACGCAGTATTTT,CSARRLADPTDTQYF
TRBD2,TRBV5-8,TRBJ2-5,few,TGTGCCAGCAGCTTGGTAGCGGCCGGGACTACCCGACAAGAGACCCAGTACTTC,CASSLVAAGTTRQETQYF
NA,TRBV30,TRBJ2-1,many,TGTGCCTGGAGTGTGACTAGTTCCAATGAGCAGTTCTTC,CAWSVTSSNEQFF
NA,TRBV28,TRBJ2-2,NA,TGTGCCGCCACGCTATCGGGAAACACCGGGGAGCTGTTTTTT,CAATLSGNTGELFF
TRBD1,TRBV15,TRBJ2-1,few,TGTGCCACCAGCAGAGATCTACCGGGACAGGGCCGGGACCCCCTAGTCGTTGCCTACAATGAGCAGTTCTTC,CATSRDLPGQGRDPLVVAYNEQFF
TRBD2,TRBV19,TRBJ2-1,many,TGTGCCAGTAGCTCCTTGAGCGGGGGAGACAATGAGCAGTTCTTC,CASSSLSGGDNEQFF
NA,TRBV7-9,TRBJ2-7,many,TGTGCCAGCAGCCCAGGGCGCGAGCAGTACTTC,CASSPGREQYF
NA,TRBV29-1,TRBJ2-7,many,TGCAGCGTTGGGACAGACATCTCCTACGAGCAGTACTTC,CSVGTDISYEQYF
NA,TRBV7-9,TRBJ2-1,few,TGTGCCAGCAGCTTAGATGCTAGAAATGAGCAGTTCTTC,CASSLDARNEQFF
NA,TRBV7-9,TRBJ2-3,many,TGTGCCAGCAGCCGAAATGGAGATACGCAGTATTTT,CASSRNGDTQYF
NA,TRBV27,TRBJ1-1,NA,TGTGCCAGCAGTTTTACCCGGAGGGACACTGAAGCTTTCTTT,CASSFTRRDTEAFF
TRBD2,TRBV5-6,TRBJ2-1,few,TGTGCCAGCAGCTGGGGGACTAGCGGGGCAAGGGAGCAGTTCTTC,CASSWGTSGAREQFF
NA,TRBV12-3/TRBV12-4,TRBJ2-2,many,TGTGCCAGCAGTTTGGCCCGTAGCAACGCGAACACCGGGGAGCTGTTTTTT,CASSLARSNANTGELFF
NA,TRBV30,TRBJ2-7,NA,TGTGCCTGGAGGGGGACCTCCTACGAGCAGTACTTC,CAWRGTSYEQYF
TRBD1,TRBV20-1,TRBJ2-1,NA,TGCAGTGCGACCACCGGGACAGGTTACAATGAGCAGTTCTTC,CSATTGTGYNEQFF
TRBD2,TRBV7-2,TRBJ2-2,NA,TGTGCCATTCGGACTAGCGGGAACGCCGGGGAGCTGTTTTTT,CAIRTSGNAGELFF
TRBD1,TRBV15,TRBJ2-7,many,TGTGCCACCAGCAGAGACCAACCCCTTAGAGACGGACAGGGCGGCTACGAGCAGTACTTC,CATSRDQPLRDGQGGYEQYF
NA,TRBV20-1,TRBJ2-2,few,TGCAGTGCTGAAGCTGACACCGGGGAGCTGTTTTTT,CSAEADTGELFF
NA,TRBV27,TRBJ2-1,many,TGTGCCAGCAGTTTCGGGCTAGCGAACAATGAGCAGTTCTTC,CASSFGLANNEQFF
NA,TRBV18,TRBJ1-2,many,TGTGCCAGCTCACCACGGATATATGGCTACACCTTC,CASSPRIYGYTF